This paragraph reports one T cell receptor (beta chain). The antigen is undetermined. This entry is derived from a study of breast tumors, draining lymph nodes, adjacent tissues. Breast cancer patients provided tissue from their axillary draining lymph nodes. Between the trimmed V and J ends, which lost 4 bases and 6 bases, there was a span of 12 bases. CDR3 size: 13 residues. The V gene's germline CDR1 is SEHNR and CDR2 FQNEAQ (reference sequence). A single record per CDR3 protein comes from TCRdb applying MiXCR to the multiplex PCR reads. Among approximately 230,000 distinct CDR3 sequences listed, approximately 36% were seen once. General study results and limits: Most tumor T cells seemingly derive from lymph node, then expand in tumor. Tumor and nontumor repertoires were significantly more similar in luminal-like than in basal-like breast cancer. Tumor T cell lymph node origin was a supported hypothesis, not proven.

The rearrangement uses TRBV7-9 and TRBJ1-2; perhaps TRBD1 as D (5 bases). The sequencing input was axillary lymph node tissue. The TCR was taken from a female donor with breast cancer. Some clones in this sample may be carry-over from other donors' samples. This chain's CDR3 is CASSSPGRHGYTF. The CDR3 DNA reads TGTGCCAGCAGCTCACCGGGGCGCCATGGCTACACCTTC.